This T cell receptor beta chain was sequenced for a study of blood T cell repertoires in COVID-19. As originally analysed: The assay estimated nucleated cells by amplifying reference gene primers. Some clones are missing from TCRdb's copy, which holds only in-frame ones; the method was immunoSEQ multiplex PCR. D and trimming were read from the DNA, whereas the V and J calls and clone size are those reported in that table. Of approximately 450,000 clones listed, approximately 90% are singletons. Germline V gene sequence: CDR1 MGHRA, CDR2 YSYEKL. The length of the CDR3 is 12 residues. V was pared by 5 bases and J by 11 bases, with 7 bases of the junction left unmatched. This clone has only one observation.

The origin of this receptor is a woman under 40 with acute or convalescent COVID-19. The rearrangement links TRBV4-1 to TRBJ1-1; 8 bases map to TRBD1. The sequencing sample was made of peripheral blood. CDR3 protein: CASSYWTGQAFF. In DNA form, the CDR3 reads TGCGCCAGCAGCTATTGGACAGGGCAGGCTTTCTTT.